The 15 T cell receptor beta chains presented below share a single source sample, sequenced in a study of cytomegalovirus exposure and HLA in healthy donors. A multiplex PCR was run with 60 Vbeta primers and 13 Jbeta primers. Produced via immunoSEQ multiplex PCR; TCRdb's table is partial and in-frame only. Of about 160,000 clones listed, 71% are singletons. The specimen was PBMCs. Receptor source: a woman between 25 and 40 years old in good health and CMV-seronegative.

The V and J genes are TRBV7-9 and TRBJ1-2, with TRBD1 as a possible D gene (6 bases). The germline V and J ends were trimmed by 3 bases and 8 bases, with 13 bases remaining between them. This CDR3 has 13 amino acids. Per germline, CDR1 SEHNR and CDR2 FQNEAQ (reference sequence). CDR3 sequence (DNA): TGTGCCAGCAGCTTGGGGGCCTTTCGGGGCTACACCTTC. It encodes CASSLGAFRGYTF. The whole variable domain, filled in from reference TRBV7-9 and TRBJ1-2, reads DTGVSQNPRHKITKRGQNVTFRCDPISEHNRLYWYRQTLGQGPEFLTYFQNEAQLEKSRLLSDRFSAERPKGSFSTLEIQRTEQGDSAMYLCASSLGAFRGYTFGSGTRLTVV.

This chain uses TRBV21-1 with TRBJ1-5. TRBV21-1 constitutes a pseudogene. The CDR3 is made up of 13 amino acids. This chain's CDR3 is CATSLTNNQPQHF. The DNA for the CDR3 is TGTGCCACTTCACTTACGAACAATCAGCCCCAGCATTTT.

The rearrangement links TRBV7-9 to TRBJ1-3; D uncertain. CDR3 length: 13 amino acids. Germline V lookup: CDR1 SEHNR, CDR2 FQNEAQ (reference sequence). The germline V and J ends were trimmed by 3 bases and 0 bases, with 3 bases remaining between them. For the CDR3, the DNA is TGTGCCAGCAGCTTCTTCTCTGGAAACACCATATATTTT. Its translation: CASSFFSGNTIYF.

The genes are TRBV20-1 and TRBJ1-1; the D is unclear. With 3 bases removed from V and 7 bases from J, the gap between germline ends came to 9 bases. Germline CDR1 is DFQATT and CDR2 is SNEGSKA (reference sequence). The length of the CDR3 is 11 residues. CDR3 amino acids: CSASKTIEAFF. CDR3 nucleotides: TGCAGTGCTAGCAAAACAATTGAAGCTTTCTTT.

This clone came up a few times. The J gene is TRBJ2-1, the V gene TRBV6-5, with TRBD2 matching 8 bases. The CDR3 totals 13 residues. CDR1 is MNHEY and CDR2 is SVGAGI in the germline V gene. The V gene end was trimmed by 5 bases and the J gene end by 9 bases; junction bases not matched to a gene: 6. Here the CDR3 reads CASSQREQTEQFF. CDR3 DNA: TGTGCCAGCAGTCAGCGGGAGCAGACTGAGCAGTTCTTC.

V usage is TRBV27 and J usage is TRBJ2-2; 8 bases agree with TRBD1. Trimming at V came to 3 bases and at J to 4 bases, leaving 10 bases not matched to a gene. Germline V CDR1 and CDR2: MNHEY, SMNVEV (reference sequence). The CDR3 is 17 residues long. CDR3 in amino acids: CASSFNAGQGSTGELFF. For the CDR3, the DNA is TGTGCCAGCAGTTTCAACGCCGGACAGGGATCCACCGGGGAGCTGTTTTTT.

This clone has only a few counts. The chain joins TRBV18 to TRBJ1-5; 9 bases fit TRBD1. J lost 6 bases, V lost 3 bases, and 3 bases had no gene match. Germline assignment: CDR1 KGHSH and CDR2 LQKENI. The CDR3 has 14 amino acids. The CDR3 here is CASSPGTGTQPQHF. DNA for the CDR3: TGTGCCAGCTCACCTGGGACAGGGACTCAGCCCCAGCATTTT.

The J gene is TRBJ2-1, the V gene TRBV25-1, with 7 bases aligning to TRBD1. In germline, CDR1 is MGHDK, CDR2 SYGVNS. The CDR3 contains 15 residues. With 7 bases clipped from V and 4 bases from J, the junction kept 10 bases outside the gene matches. In DNA, the CDR3 is TGTGCCAGCATCAGGACAGGTGGGGATTACAATGAGCAGTTCTTC. Amino acids: CASIRTGGDYNEQFF.

J is TRBJ1-6 and V is TRBV6-6; D gene unclear. In germline, CDR1 is MNHNY, CDR2 SVGAGI (reference sequence). The CDR3 has 13 residues. The V and J ends lost 6 bases and 6 bases respectively, with 9 bases between them. CDR3 sequence: CASRRNSNSPLHF. CDR3 sequence (DNA): TGTGCCAGCAGAAGGAACAGTAATTCACCCCTCCACTTT.

This sequence joins TRBV5-4 and TRBJ2-5; 8 nucleotides agree with TRBD2. Germline CDR1 SGHNT, CDR2 YYREEE (reference sequence). The J segment lost 5 bases and the V segment lost 0 bases, leaving 3 bases of the junction unmatched. There are 14 residues in the CDR3. The CDR3 loop reads CASSLATSAETQYF. The CDR3, as DNA: TGTGCCAGCAGCTTGGCGACTAGCGCCGAGACCCAGTACTTC. Drawing the rest from reference TRBV5-4 and TRBJ2-5, the complete variable domain is ETGVTQSPTHLIKTRGQQVTLRCSSQSGHNTVSWYQQALGQGPQFIFQYYREEENGRGNFPPRFSGLQFPNYSSELNVNALELDDSALYLCASSLATSAETQYFGPGTRLLVL.

The gene calls are TRBV4-3 and TRBJ1-6; no definite D call. This CDR3 has 18 amino acids. Trimming removed 5 bases at V and 0 bases at J, with 17 bases between. Germline CDR1 LGHNA, CDR2 YSLEER. As DNA, the CDR3 is TGCGCCAGCAGCTACTCTGGGCCCGAGAGCTCCTATAATTCACCCCTCCACTTT. This gives the protein CASSYSGPESSYNSPLHF.

The rearrangement joins TRBV6-5 to TRBJ1-6; TRBD1 might be the D (6 bases). Germline values: CDR1 MNHEY, CDR2 SVGAGI. The CDR3 is 16 amino acids. V lost 0 bases, J lost 8 bases, and 14 bases lay in between. CDR3 nucleotide sequence: TGTGCCAGCAGTTACTCGATAGGGGGAAGTCATTCACCCCTCCACTTT. It is translated as CASSYSIGGSHSPLHF.

The sample holds a few counts of this clone. Other DNA sequences from this sample encode an identical CDR3 as well. The chain has TRBV30 and TRBJ1-1; a possible D gene is TRBD1 (5 bases). V was trimmed by 1 base and J by 1 base, leaving 7 bases between them. The CDR3 sequence is 13 residues long. In germline, CDR1 is GTSNPN, CDR2 SVGIG (reference sequence). The CDR3 DNA sequence: TGTGCCTGGAGTGGACAGCCGAACACTGAAGCTTTCTTT. As protein: CAWSGQPNTEAFF. Full variable domain (outside the CDR3, taken from reference TRBV30 and TRBJ1-1): SQTIHQWPATLVQPVGSPLSLECTVEGTSNPNLYWYRQAAGRGLQLLFYSVGIGQISSEVPQNLSASRPQDRQFILSSKKLLLSDSGFYLCAWSGQPNTEAFFGQGTRLTVV.

V gene TRBV29-1 combines with J gene TRBJ2-7, with TRBD1 matching over 8 bases. J lost 5 bases, V lost 5 bases, and 11 bases had no gene match. In germline, CDR1 is SQVTM, CDR2 ANQGSEA. CDR3 size: 14 residues. For the CDR3, the DNA is TGCAGCGTTACAGGGGGGCAGGGTGGCGACGAGCAGTACTTC. Its protein is CSVTGGQGGDEQYF.

This clone was found a few times. The gene calls are TRBV7-8 and TRBJ2-4; D might be TRBD1 (7 bases). Germline CDR1 reads SGHVS; CDR2 reads FQNEAQ. The CDR3 runs 17 residues. Deletions cut 5 bases from V and 0 bases from J, with 17 bases between. CDR3 DNA sequence: TGTGCCAGCAGCCCCCGCCCCAGGGGGGTAGCCAAAAACATTCAGTACTTC. Encoded protein: CASSPRPRGVAKNIQYF.